This section outlines one T cell receptor (beta chain) sequence together with its context. The target antigen is unknown. These data originate in a study of T cells after yellow fever vaccination. General observations from the study: Re-detected after boosting: most primary clones, almost 98% of CD4 and about 85% of CD8. The CD4 and CD8 compartments had a small share of their clonotypes in common. It was the secondary response that reached its peak faster, day 5 versus 15, but it was weaker.

A 5'RACE template-switching step, the method used to make TCR cDNA, added a universal primer site and UMIs. TCRdb re-derived calls from the 5' RACE reads in MiXCR, one entry per CDR3 protein. The sample includes approximately 510,000 distinct CDR3 sequences, 21% of them seen just once. The CDR3 extends over 14 amino acids. Trimming removed 0 bases from V and 5 bases from J, with 10 bases in between. Specimen: PBMCs, collected less than 25 days after the first yellow fever vaccination. This TCR was sampled from a young man who received the YFV17D yellow fever vaccine. The rearrangement uses TRBV12-3 or TRBV12-4 and TRBJ1-1; D not certain. CDR3 sequence: CASSLAPGLTEAFF. The DNA of the CDR3 is TGTGCCAGCAGTTTAGCGCCGGGTTTGACTGAAGCTTTCTTT.